A single T cell receptor (beta chain) is shown here with its context. Its target is not known. Treatment: oral pan-JAK inhibitor, 5-10 mg twice daily. The CDR3 covers 12 residues. Trimming removed 6 bases at V and 10 bases at J, with 15 bases between. Per the germline V gene, CDR1 is LNHDA and CDR2 is SQIVND (reference sequence). The data originate from a study of CD8+ T cells in alopecia areata. Points from the study as a whole: Scalp clonality decreased significantly with tofacitinib, and so did expanded CD8+ clones among the top 100. Normal scalp had lower clonality than lesional scalp, with alopecia totalis/universalis lesions showing this most strongly.

The authors extracted RNA and reverse transcribed it into cDNA as the sequencing template. Measured with immunoSEQ multiplex PCR; TCRdb has only the in-frame clones, and not every one. The sample has about 180,000 clones; about 48% are singletons. Sample: CD8+ T cells sorted from blood, taken at week 24, from a patient treated with tofacitinib. The TCR comes from a human donor with alopecia areata. The chain carries TRBV19 and TRBJ1-1; the D is unclear. The CDR3 nucleotides are TGTGCCAGTAGCCCCGGAGGGATTCGAGCTTTCTTT. Translated: CASSPGGIRAFF.